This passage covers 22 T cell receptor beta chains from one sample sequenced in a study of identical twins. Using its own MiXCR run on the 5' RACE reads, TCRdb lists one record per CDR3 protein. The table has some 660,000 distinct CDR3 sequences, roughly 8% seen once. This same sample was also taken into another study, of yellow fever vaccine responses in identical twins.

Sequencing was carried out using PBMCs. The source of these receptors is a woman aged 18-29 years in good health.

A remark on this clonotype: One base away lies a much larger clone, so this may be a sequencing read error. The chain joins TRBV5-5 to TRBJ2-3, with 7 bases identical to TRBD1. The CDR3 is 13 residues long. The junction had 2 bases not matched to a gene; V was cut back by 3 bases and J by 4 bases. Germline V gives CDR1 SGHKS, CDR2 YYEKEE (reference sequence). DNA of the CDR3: TGTGCCAGCAGCTATACAGGGGCAGATACGCAGTATTTT. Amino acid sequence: CASSYTGADTQYF.

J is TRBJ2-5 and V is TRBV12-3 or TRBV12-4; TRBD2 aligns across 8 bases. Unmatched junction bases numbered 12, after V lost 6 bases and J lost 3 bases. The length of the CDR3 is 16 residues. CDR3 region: CASRGGLEYPEETQYF. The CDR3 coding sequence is TGTGCCAGCAGGGGGGGACTAGAGTATCCAGAAGAGACCCAGTACTTC.

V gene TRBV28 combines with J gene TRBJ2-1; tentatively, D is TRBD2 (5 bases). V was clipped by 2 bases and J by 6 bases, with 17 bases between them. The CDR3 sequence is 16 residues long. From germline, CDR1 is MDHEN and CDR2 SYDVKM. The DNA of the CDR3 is TGTGCCAGCAGTTTACCCCAGCGGCAACGGGGCAATGAGCAGTTCTTC. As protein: CASSLPQRQRGNEQFF.

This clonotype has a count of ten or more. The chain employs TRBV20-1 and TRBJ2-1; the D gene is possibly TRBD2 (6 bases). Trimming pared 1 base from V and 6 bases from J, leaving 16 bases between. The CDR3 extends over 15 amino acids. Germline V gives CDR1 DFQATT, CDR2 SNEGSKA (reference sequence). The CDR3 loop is CSARGFGRAVNEQFF. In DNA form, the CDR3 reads TGCAGTGCTAGAGGGTTCGGGAGAGCGGTCAATGAGCAGTTCTTC.

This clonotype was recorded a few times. The CDR3 reads CATSREVRDTGNEQFF. The CDR3 nucleotides are TGTGCCACCAGCCGTGAGGTGCGGGACACGGGTAATGAGCAGTTCTTC. This chain links TRBV15 with TRBJ2-1; D could derive from TRBD1 or TRBD2 (6 bases each). This CDR3 region has 16 residues. The germline V and J ends were trimmed by 5 bases and 7 bases, with 21 bases remaining between them. Germline V gene lookup returns CDR1 LNHNV and CDR2 YYDKDF (reference sequence).

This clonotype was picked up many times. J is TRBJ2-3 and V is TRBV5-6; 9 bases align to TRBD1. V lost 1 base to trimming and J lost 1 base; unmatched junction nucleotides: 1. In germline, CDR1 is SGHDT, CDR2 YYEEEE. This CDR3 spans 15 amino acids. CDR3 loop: CASSLRDRGTDTQYF. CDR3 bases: TGTGCCAGCAGCTTGCGGGACAGGGGCACAGATACGCAGTATTTT.

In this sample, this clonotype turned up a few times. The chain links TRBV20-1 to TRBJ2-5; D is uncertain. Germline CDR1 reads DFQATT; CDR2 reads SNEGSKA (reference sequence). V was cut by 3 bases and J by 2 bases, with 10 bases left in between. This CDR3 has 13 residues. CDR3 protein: CSASLRFQETQYF. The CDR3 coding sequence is TGCAGTGCTAGCTTAAGATTTCAAGAGACCCAGTACTTC.

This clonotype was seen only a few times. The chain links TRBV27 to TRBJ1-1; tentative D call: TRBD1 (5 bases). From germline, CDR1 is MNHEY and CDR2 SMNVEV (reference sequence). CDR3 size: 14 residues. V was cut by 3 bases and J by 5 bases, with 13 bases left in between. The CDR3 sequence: CASSFRGGWTEAFF. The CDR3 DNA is TGTGCCAGCAGTTTTCGTGGGGGATGGACTGAAGCTTTCTTT.

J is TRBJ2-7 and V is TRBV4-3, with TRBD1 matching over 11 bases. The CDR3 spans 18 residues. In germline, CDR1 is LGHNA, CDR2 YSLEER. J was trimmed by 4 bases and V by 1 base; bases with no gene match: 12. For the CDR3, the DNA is TGCGCCAGCAGCCAAGGCGGGGGGACAGGGGGATACCGGTACGAGCAGTACTTC. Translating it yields CASSQGGGTGGYRYEQYF.

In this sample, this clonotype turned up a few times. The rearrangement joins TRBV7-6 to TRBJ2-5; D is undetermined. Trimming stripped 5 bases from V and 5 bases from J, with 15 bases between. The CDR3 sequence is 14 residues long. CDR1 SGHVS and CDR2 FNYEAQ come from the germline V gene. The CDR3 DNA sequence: TGTGCCAGCAGCCCCCACAGTCGGCTGGAGACCCAGTACTTC. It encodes CASSPHSRLETQYF.

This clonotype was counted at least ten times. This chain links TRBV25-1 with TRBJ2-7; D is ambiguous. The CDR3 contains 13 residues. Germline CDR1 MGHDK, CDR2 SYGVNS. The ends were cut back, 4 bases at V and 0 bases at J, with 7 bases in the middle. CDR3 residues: CASSGFHSYEQYF. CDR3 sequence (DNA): TGTGCCAGCAGTGGCTTTCACTCCTACGAGCAGTACTTC.

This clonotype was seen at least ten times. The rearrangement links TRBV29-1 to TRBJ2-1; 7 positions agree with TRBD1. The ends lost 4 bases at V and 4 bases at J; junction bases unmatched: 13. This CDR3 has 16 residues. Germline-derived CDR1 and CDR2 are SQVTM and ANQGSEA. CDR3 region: CSVVLRGPRRYNEQFF. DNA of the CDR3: TGCAGCGTTGTCCTTAGGGGGCCACGGAGGTACAATGAGCAGTTCTTC.

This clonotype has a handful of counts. In DNA form, the CDR3 reads TGTGCCAGCAGGGGACTAGCGGGAAGTCTTACCGGGGAGCTGTTTTTT. It codes for CASRGLAGSLTGELFF. The V gene is TRBV5-6, the J gene TRBJ2-2; the match to TRBD2 covers 13 bases. V was pared by 5 bases and J by 5 bases, with 6 bases of the junction left unmatched. The CDR3 has 16 residues. CDR1 and CDR2 from the germline V gene are SGHDT and YYEEEE.

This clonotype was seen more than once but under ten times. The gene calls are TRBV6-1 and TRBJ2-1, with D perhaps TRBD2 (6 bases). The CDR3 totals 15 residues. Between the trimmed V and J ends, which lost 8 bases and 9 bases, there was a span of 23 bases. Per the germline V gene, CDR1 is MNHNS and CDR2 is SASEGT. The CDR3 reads CASWERDSPFAEQFF. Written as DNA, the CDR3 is TGTGCCAGCTGGGAGAGGGACTCCCCATTTGCTGAGCAGTTCTTC.

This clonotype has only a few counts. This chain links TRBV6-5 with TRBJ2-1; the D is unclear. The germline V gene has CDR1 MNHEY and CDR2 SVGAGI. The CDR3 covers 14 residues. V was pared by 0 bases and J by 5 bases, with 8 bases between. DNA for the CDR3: TGTGCCAGCAGTTACTCGAACCCCAACAATGAGCAGTTCTTC. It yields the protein CASSYSNPNNEQFF.

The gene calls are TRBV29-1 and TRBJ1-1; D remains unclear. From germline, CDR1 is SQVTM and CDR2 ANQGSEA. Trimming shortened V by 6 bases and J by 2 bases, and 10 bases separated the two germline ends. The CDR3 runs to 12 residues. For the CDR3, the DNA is TGCAGCGTCGGCCGAAGCAACACTGAAGCTTTCTTT. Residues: CSVGRSNTEAFF.

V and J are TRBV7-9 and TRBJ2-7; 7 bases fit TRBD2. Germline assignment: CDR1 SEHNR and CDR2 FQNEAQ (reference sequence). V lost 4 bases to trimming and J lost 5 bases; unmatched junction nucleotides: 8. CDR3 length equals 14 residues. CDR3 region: CASSWEGAGDEQYF. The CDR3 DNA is TGTGCCAGCAGCTGGGAGGGCGCGGGGGACGAGCAGTACTTC. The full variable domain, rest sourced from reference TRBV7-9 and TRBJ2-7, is DTGVSQNPRHKITKRGQNVTFRCDPISEHNRLYWYRQTLGQGPEFLTYFQNEAQLEKSRLLSDRFSAERPKGSFSTLEIQRTEQGDSAMYLCASSWEGAGDEQYFGPGTRLTVT.

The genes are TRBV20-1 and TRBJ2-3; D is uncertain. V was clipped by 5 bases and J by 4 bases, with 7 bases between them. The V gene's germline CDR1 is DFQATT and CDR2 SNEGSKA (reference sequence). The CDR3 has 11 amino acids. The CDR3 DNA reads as TGCAGTGCTCTGGGCCCAGATACGCAGTATTTT. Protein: CSALGPDTQYF.

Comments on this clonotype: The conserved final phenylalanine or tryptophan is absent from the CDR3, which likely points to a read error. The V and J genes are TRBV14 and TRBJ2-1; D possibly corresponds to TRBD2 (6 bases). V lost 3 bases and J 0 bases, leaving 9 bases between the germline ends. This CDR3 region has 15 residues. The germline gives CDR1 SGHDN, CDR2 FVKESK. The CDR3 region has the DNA TGTGCCAGCAGCCAGATAGCGGCCTCCTACAATGAGCAGTTCCTC. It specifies CASSQIAASYNEQFL.

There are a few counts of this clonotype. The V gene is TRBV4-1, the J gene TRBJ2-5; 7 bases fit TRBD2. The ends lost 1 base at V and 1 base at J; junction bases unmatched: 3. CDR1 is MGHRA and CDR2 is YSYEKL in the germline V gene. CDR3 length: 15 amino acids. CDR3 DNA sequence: TGCGCCAGCAGCCAAGTTGGGGGGGGCCAAGAGACCCAGTACTTC. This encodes CASSQVGGGQETQYF.

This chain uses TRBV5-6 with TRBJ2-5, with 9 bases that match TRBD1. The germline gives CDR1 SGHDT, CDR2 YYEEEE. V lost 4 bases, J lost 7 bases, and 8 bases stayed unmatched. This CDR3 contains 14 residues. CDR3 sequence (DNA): TGTGCCAGCAGCCGGGACAGGGCTGGCGGGACCCAGTACTTC. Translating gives CASSRDRAGGTQYF. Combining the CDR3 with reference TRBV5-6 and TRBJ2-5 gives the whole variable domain DAGVTQSPTHLIKTRGQQVTLRCSPKSGHDTVSWYQQALGQGPQFIFQYYEEEERQRGNFPDRFSGHQFPNYSSELNVNALLLGDSALYLCASSRDRAGGTQYFGPGTRLLVL.

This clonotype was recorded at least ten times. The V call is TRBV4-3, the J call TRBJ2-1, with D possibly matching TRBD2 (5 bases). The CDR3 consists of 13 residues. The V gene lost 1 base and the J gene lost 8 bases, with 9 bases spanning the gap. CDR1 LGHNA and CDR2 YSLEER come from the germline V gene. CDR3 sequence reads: CASSQGGDDEQFF. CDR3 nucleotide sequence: TGCGCCAGCAGCCAAGGGGGAGATGATGAGCAGTTCTTC.